The clone carrying this T cell receptor beta chain was detected only a few times. The antigen is undetermined. Data came from immunoSEQ multiplex PCR; TCRdb stores just in-frame clones and leaves some out. The repertoire includes roughly 23,000 clones, 80% to 90% of them detected once, and about 23% sits in the top ten. The data originate from a study of OX40 agonist ivuxolimab in advanced cancers. Points from the study as a whole: At 0.1-3.0 mg/kg, partial responders had clonal expansion among the lowest observed.

The germline gives CDR1 DFQATT, CDR2 SNEGSKA (reference sequence). CDR3 length equals 11 residues. Trimming removed 2 bases from V and 5 bases from J, with 7 bases in between. The TCR originated in an adult with an advanced solid tumor such as melanoma, head and neck, liver or kidney cancer. The starting material was CD4+ or CD8+ T cells sorted from blood, obtained in a trial of the OX40 agonist ivuxolimab. The chain employs TRBV20-1 and TRBJ2-7; D remains ambiguous. CDR3 loop: CSARIVNEQYF. The CDR3 DNA reads TGCAGTGCTAGAATCGTAAACGAGCAGTACTTC.